This note documents a single T cell receptor (beta chain) sequence. Antigen specificity is unknown. The data derive from a study of a mutant IDH1 vaccine in newly diagnosed glioma. At the level of the study: Treated patients were roughly 60% male, approximately 38% female, mean age around 40 years. The study's findings and limits: Pseudoprogression appeared unlinked to shifts in leading peripheral T cell clonotypes.

The time point was: baseline, week 1 (first vaccination visit). Treatment of the sample: pre-vaccination baseline after standard-of-care therapy. Sequenced by immunoSEQ multiplex PCR; TCRdb stores in-frame clones only, minus some. This table holds around 87,000 clones, 83% found once. The CDR3 covers 11 residues. Germline CDR1 and CDR2: DFQATT and SNEGSKA (reference sequence). The V gene lost 0 bases and the J gene lost 4 bases, with 0 bases spanning the gap. This clonotype originated in a woman aged 50 to 60 with glioma. The specimen comprised PBMCs, sampled from a glioma patient treated with radiotherapy, temozolomide or both. The V and J genes are TRBV20-1 and TRBJ1-4, with D uncertain. The CDR3 reads CSARDNEKLFF. The CDR3 DNA is TGCAGTGCTAGAGATAATGAAAAACTGTTTTTT.